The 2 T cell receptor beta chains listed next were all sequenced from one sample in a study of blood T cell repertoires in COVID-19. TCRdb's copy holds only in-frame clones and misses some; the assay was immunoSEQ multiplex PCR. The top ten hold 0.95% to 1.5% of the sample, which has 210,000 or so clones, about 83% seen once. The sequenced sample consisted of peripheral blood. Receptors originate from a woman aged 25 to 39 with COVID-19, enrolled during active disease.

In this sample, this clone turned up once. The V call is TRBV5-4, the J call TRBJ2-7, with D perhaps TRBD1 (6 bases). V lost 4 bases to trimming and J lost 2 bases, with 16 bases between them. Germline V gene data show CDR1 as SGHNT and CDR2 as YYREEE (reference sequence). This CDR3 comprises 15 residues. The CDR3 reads CASSPGGGRAYEQYF. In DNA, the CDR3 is TGTGCCAGCAGCCCGGGTGGGGGCAGAGCCTACGAGCAGTACTTC. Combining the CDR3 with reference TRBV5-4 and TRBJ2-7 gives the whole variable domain ETGVTQSPTHLIKTRGQQVTLRCSSQSGHNTVSWYQQALGQGPQFIFQYYREEENGRGNFPPRFSGLQFPNYSSELNVNALELDDSALYLCASSPGGGRAYEQYFGPGTRLTVT.

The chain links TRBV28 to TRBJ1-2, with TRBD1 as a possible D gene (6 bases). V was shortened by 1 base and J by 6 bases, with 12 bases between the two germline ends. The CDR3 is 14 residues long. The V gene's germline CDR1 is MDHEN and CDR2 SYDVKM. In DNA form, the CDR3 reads TGTGCCAGCAGTTTATCGGCAGGGGAAAATGGCTACACCTTC. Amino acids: CASSLSAGENGYTF.